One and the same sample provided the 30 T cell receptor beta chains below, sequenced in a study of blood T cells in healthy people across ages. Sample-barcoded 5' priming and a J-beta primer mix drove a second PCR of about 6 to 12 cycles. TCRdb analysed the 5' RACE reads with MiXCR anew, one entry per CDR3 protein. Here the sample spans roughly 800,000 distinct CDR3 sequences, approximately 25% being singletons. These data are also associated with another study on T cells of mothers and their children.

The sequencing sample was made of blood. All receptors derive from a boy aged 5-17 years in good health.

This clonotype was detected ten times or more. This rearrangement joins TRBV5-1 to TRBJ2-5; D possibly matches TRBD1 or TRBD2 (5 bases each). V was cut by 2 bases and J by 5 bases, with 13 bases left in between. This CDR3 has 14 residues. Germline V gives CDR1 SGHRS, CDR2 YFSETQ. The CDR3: CASSLRGGLETQYF. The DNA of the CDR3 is TGCGCCAGCAGCTTACGTGGGGGTCTGGAGACCCAGTACTTC. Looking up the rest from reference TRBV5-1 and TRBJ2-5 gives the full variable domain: KAGVTQTPRYLIKTRGQQVTLSCSPISGHRSVSWYQQTPGQGLQFLFEYFSETQRNKGNFPGRFSGRQFSNSRSEMNVSTLELGDSALYLCASSLRGGLETQYFGPGTRLLVL.

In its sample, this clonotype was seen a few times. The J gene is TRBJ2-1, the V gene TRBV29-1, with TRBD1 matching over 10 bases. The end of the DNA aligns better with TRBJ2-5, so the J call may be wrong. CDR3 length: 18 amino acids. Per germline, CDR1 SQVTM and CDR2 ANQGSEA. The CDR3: CSVEGYTLGQGLGETQYF. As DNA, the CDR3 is TGCAGCGTTGAAGGTTATACATTGGGACAGGGGTTGGGGGAGACCCAGTACTTC.

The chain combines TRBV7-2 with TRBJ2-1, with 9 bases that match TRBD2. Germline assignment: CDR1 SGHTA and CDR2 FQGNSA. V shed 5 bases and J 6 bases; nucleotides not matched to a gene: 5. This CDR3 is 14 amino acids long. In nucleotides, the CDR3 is TGTGCCAGCAGCCATGATAGCGGGAGCAATGAGCAGTTCTTC. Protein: CASSHDSGSNEQFF. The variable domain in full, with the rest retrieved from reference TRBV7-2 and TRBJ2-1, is GAGVSQSPSNKVTEKGKDVELRCDPISGHTALYWYRQSLGQGLEFLIYFQGNSAPDKSGLPSDRFSAERTGGSVSTLTIQRTQQEDSAVYLCASSHDSGSNEQFFGPGTRLTVL.

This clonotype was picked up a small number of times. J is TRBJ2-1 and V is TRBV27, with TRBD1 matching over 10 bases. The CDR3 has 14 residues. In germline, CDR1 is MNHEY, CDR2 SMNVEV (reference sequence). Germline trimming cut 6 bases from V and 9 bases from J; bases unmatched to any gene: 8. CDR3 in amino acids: CASSRTGGWGEQFF. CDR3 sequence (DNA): TGTGCCAGCAGCCGGACAGGGGGGTGGGGTGAGCAGTTCTTC.

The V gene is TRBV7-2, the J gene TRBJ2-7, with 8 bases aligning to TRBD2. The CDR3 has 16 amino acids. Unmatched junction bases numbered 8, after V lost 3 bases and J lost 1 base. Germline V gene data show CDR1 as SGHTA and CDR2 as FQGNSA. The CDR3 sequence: CASSLGSGSSSYEQYF. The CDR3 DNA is TGTGCCAGCAGCTTGGGGAGCGGGAGTTCTTCCTACGAGCAGTACTTC.

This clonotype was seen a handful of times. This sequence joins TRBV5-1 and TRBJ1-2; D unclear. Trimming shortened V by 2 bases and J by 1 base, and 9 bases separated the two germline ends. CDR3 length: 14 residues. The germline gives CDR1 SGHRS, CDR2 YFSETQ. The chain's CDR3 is CASSLDGNNYGYTF. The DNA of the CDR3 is TGCGCCAGCAGCTTAGACGGGAATAACTATGGCTACACCTTC.

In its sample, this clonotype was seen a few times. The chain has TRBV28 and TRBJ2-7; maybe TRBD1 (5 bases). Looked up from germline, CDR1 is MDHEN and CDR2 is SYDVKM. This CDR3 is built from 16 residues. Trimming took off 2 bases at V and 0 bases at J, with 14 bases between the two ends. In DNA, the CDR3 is TGTGCCAGCAGTTTACCGGAAACAGGAGCCTCCTACGAGCAGTACTTC. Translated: CASSLPETGASYEQYF.

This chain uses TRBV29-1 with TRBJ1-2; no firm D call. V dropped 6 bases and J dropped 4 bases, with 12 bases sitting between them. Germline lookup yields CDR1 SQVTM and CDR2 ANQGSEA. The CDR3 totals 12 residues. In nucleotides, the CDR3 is TGCAGCGTGGTACATATCTCCTATGGCTACACCTTC. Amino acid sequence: CSVVHISYGYTF. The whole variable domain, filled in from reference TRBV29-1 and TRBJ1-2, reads SAVISQKPSRDICQRGTSLTIQCQVDSQVTMMFWYRQQPGQSLTLIATANQGSEATYESGFVIDKFPISRPNLTFSTLTVSNMSPEDSSIYLCSVVHISYGYTFGSGTRLTVV.

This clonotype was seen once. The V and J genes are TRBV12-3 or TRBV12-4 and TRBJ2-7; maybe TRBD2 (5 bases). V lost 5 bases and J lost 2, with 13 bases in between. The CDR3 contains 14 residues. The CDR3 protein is CASSILGRAYEQYF. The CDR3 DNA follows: TGTGCCAGCAGTATCCTAGGGAGAGCCTACGAGCAGTACTTC.

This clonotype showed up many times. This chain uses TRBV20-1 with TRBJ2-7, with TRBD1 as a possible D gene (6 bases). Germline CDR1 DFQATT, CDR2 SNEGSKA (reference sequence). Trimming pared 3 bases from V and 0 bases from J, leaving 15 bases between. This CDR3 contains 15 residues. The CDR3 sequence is CSASMGASYSYEQYF. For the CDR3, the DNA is TGCAGTGCTAGTATGGGGGCATCTTACTCCTACGAGCAGTACTTC.

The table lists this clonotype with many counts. The CDR3 spells CASSGLAGGPYEQYF. Written as DNA, the CDR3 is TGTGCCAGCAGTGGGCTGGCGGGAGGGCCCTACGAGCAGTACTTC. This rearrangement joins TRBV7-2 to TRBJ2-7; 9 bases match TRBD2. In germline, CDR1 is SGHTA, CDR2 FQGNSA. The CDR3 loop spans 15 amino acids. After removal of 6 bases from V and 2 bases from J, the junction contained 8 bases not matched to a gene.

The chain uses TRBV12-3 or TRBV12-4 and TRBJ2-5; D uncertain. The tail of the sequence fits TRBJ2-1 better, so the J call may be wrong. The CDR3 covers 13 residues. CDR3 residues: CASSPDPVNEQFF. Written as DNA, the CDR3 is TGTGCCAGCAGTCCAGACCCGGTCAATGAGCAGTTCTTC.

The CDR3 bases are TGTGCCAGCAGCATGCTAGCGGGACTACGGCCAGAGACCCAGTACTTC. Translating it yields CASSMLAGLRPETQYF. The rearrangement links TRBV6-1 to TRBJ2-5; 9 nucleotides agree with TRBD2. The trim removed 6 bases at V and 4 bases at J, leaving 12 bases unmatched. CDR3 length equals 16 residues. The germline V gene has CDR1 MNHNS and CDR2 SASEGT.

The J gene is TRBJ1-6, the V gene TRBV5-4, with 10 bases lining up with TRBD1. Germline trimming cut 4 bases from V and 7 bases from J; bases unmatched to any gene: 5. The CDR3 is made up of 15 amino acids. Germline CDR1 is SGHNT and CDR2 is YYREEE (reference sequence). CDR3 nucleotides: TGTGCCAGCAGCCGCACGGGACAGGGGAATTCACCCCTCCACTTT. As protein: CASSRTGQGNSPLHF.

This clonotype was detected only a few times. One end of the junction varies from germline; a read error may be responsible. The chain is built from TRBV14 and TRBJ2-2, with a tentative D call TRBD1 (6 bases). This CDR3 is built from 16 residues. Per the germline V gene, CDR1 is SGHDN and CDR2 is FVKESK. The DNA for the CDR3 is TGTGCCAGCAGCCAGTCCGGACAGCCGAACACCGGGGAGCTGTTCTTT. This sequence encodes CASSQSGQPNTGELFF.

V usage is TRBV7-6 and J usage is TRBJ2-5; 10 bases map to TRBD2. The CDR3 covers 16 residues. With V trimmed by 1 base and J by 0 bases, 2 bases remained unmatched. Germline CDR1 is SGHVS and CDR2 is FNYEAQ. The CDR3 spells CASSLVLAGYQETQYF. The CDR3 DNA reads TGTGCCAGCAGCTTAGTACTAGCGGGGTACCAAGAGACCCAGTACTTC.

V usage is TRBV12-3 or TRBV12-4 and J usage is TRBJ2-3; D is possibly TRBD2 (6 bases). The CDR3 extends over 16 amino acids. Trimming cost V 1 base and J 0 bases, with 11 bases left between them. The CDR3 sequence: CASSLGRSGSTDTQYF. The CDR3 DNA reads TGTGCCAGCAGTTTAGGTCGAAGCGGGAGCACAGATACGCAGTATTTT.

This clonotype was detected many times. The CDR3 region has the DNA TGTGCCAGCAGCGGACAGGGGGCCGGTGGAAACACCATATATTTT. It specifies CASSGQGAGGNTIYF. V gene TRBV12-3 or TRBV12-4 combines with J gene TRBJ1-3, with TRBD1 matching over 11 bases. Germline trimming cut 6 bases from V and 3 bases from J; bases unmatched to any gene: 4. CDR3 length: 15 amino acids.

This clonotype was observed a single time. CDR3 region: CASSESGTSGYQETQYF. DNA of the CDR3: TGTGCCAGCAGTGAATCCGGGACTAGCGGGTACCAAGAGACCCAGTACTTC. This sequence joins TRBV25-1 and TRBJ2-5; the match to TRBD2 covers 12 bases. The germline CDR1 and CDR2 sequences are MGHDK and SYGVNS. Trimming took 1 base from V and 0 from J; bases not matched to a gene: 3. The CDR3 contains 17 residues.

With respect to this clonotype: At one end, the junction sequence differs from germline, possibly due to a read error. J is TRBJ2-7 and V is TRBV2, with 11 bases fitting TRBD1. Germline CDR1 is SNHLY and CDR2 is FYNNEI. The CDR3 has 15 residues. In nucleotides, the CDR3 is TGTGCCAGCAGGGAAGGACAGGGGGCTAACTACGAGCAGTACTTC. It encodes CASREGQGANYEQYF.

CDR3 coding DNA: TGCAGTGCTAGAGTGTCGGGGGGTCCAGATACGCAGTATTTT. As protein: CSARVSGGPDTQYF. The rearrangement links TRBV20-1 to TRBJ2-3; 7 bases fit TRBD2. The V gene's germline CDR1 is DFQATT and CDR2 SNEGSKA (reference sequence). With 1 base clipped from V and 4 bases from J, the junction kept 5 bases outside the gene matches. This CDR3 contains 14 residues.

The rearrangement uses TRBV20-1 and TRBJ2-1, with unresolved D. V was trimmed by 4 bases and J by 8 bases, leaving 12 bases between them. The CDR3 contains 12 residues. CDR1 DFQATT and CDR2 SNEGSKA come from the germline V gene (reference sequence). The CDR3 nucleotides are TGCAGTGCTATTCTCAATCTACATGAGCAGTTCTTC. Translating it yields CSAILNLHEQFF.

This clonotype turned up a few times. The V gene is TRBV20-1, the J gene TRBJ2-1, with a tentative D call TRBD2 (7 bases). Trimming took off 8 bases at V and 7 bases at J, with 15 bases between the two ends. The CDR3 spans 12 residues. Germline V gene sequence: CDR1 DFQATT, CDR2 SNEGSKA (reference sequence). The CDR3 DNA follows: TGCAGTATAGGGGGGGGTGAGAATGAGCAGTTCTTC. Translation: CSIGGGENEQFF.

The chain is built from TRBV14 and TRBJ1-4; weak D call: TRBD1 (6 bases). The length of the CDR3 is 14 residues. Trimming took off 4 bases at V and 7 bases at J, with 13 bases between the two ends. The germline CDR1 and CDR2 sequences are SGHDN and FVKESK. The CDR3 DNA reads TGTGCCAGCAGCCCTGGGGGCTTTGGTGAAAAACTGTTTTTT. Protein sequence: CASSPGGFGEKLFF.

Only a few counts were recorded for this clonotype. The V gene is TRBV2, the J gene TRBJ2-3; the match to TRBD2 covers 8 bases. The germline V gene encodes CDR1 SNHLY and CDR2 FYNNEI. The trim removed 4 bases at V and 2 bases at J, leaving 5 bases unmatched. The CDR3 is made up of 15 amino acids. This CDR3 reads CASSVLAGITDTQYF. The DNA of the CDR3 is TGTGCCAGCAGTGTTCTAGCGGGTATCACAGATACGCAGTATTTT.

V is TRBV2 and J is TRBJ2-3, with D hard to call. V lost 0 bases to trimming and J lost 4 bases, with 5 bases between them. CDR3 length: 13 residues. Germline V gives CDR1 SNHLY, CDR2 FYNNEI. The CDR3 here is CASSEAPADTQYF. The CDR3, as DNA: TGTGCCAGCAGTGAAGCGCCCGCAGATACGCAGTATTTT. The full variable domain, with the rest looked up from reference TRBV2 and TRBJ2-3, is EPEVTQTPSHQVTQMGQEVILRCVPISNHLYFYWYRQILGQKVEFLVSFYNNEISEKSEIFDDQFSVERPDGSNFTLKIRSTKLEDSAMYFCASSEAPADTQYFGPGTRLTVL.

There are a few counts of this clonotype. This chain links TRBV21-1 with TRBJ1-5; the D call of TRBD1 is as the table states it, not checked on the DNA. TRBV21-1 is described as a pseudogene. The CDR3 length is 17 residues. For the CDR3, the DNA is TGTGCCAGCAGCATTGGGACAGGGGATCGTCGCAATCAGCCCCAGCATTTT. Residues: CASSIGTGDRRNQPQHF.

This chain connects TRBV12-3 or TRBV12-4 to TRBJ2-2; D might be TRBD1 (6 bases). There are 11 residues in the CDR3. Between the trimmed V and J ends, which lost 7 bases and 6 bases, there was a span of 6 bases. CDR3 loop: CASKGAGELFF. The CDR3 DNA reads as TGTGCCAGCAAGGGGGCCGGGGAGCTGTTTTTT.

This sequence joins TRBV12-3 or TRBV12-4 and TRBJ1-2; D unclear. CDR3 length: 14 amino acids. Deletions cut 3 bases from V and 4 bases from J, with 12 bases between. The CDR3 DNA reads TGTGCCAGCAGTTTCGCAGTCGAACTCTATGGCTACACCTTC. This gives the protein CASSFAVELYGYTF.

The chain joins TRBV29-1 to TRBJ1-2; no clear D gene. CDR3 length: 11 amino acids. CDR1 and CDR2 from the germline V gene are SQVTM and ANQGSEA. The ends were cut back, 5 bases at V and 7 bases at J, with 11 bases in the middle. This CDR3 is CSVYGGSGYTF. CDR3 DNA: TGCAGCGTTTACGGTGGGTCTGGCTACACCTTC.